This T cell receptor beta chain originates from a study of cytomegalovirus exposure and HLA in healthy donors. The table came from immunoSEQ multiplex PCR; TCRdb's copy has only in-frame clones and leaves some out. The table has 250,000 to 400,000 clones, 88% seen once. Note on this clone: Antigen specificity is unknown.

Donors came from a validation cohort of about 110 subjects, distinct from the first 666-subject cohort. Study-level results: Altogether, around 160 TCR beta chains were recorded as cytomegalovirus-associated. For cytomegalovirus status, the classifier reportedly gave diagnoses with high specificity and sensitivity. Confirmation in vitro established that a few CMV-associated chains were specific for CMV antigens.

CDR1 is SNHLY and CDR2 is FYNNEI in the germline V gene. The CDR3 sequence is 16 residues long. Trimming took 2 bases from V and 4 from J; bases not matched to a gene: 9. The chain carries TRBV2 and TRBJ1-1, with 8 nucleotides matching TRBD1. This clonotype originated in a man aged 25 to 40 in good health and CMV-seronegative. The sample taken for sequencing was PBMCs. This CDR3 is CASSERSGGTGTEAFF. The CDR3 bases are TGTGCCAGCAGTGAAAGGTCTGGTGGGACAGGCACTGAAGCTTTCTTT.